The clone carrying this T cell receptor beta chain was recorded a few times. The entry originates in a study of T cell clones after liver transplantation. The data were produced by immunoSEQ multiplex PCR, yet TCRdb's version contains in-frame clones alone and is incomplete. The sample records approximately 100,000 clones, roughly 80% being singletons. The CDR3 spans 13 residues. Per germline, CDR1 GTSNPN and CDR2 SVGIG (reference sequence). Trimming pared 3 bases from V and 7 bases from J, leaving 15 bases between. The chain joins TRBV30 to TRBJ1-2; D possibly corresponds to TRBD1 (6 bases). Sample: CD4+ T cells from blood, taken before liver transplant. The sequence derives from a human donor who received a liver transplant. The CDR3 DNA sequence: TGTGCCTGGAGCCCCACAGGGATAAGTGGCTACACCTTC. Translating gives CAWSPTGISGYTF.